The 31 T cell receptor beta chains listed next were all sequenced from one sample in a study of cytomegalovirus exposure and HLA in healthy donors. The assay was immunoSEQ multiplex PCR, and TCRdb's table has in-frame clones only and misses some. This table has roughly 280,000 clones, approximately 86% appearing once. Sample: PBMCs. Every receptor here comes from a woman between 18 and 29 years old in good health and CMV-seronegative.

The chain links TRBV6-4 to TRBJ2-2, with 7 bases that match TRBD2. The CDR3 loop spans 17 amino acids. J lost 3 bases, V lost 4 bases, and 11 bases had no gene match. Germline CDR1 reads MRHNA; CDR2 reads SNTAGT. The CDR3 region has the DNA TGTGCCAGCAGTGCGGGCAACACGGGGGGAGACACCGGGGAGCTGTTTTTT. Translating it yields CASSAGNTGGDTGELFF.

The chain couples TRBV11-3 to TRBJ1-2, with D maybe TRBD1 (6 bases). V lost 3 bases to trimming and J lost 6 bases, with 8 bases between them. Germline values: CDR1 SGHNT, CDR2 YENEEA. The CDR3 totals 12 residues. This chain's CDR3 is CASSLNRDGYTF. CDR3 sequence (DNA): TGTGCCAGCAGCTTGAACAGGGATGGCTACACCTTC.

This rearrangement joins TRBV28 to TRBJ1-2; TRBD1 aligns across 10 bases. CDR1 and CDR2 from the germline V gene are MDHEN and SYDVKM. The CDR3 sequence is 16 residues long. The V segment lost 5 bases and the J segment 7 bases; nucleotides outside the gene matches: 13. The CDR3 loop is CASSLPFGTGVGGYTF. For the CDR3, the DNA is TGTGCCAGCAGTCTACCCTTCGGGACAGGGGTTGGTGGCTACACCTTC.

V gene TRBV9 combines with J gene TRBJ1-1, with a weak D call TRBD1 (5 bases). The CDR3 is 14 residues long. Germline CDR1 reads SGDLS; CDR2 reads YYNGEE. Trimming removed 3 bases from V and 1 base from J, with 10 bases in between. The CDR3 DNA sequence: TGTGCCAGCAGCGCCATGGGGGGGAACACTGAAGCTTTCTTT. It yields the protein CASSAMGGNTEAFF.

This chain links TRBV18 with TRBJ1-2, with TRBD1 as a possible D gene (5 bases). CDR3 length: 16 residues. Trimming stripped 6 bases from V and 0 bases from J, with 17 bases between. Germline lookup yields CDR1 KGHSH and CDR2 LQKENI. The CDR3 spells CASSFLGAPANYGYTF. The CDR3 nucleotides are TGTGCCAGCTCCTTCTTAGGGGCCCCAGCTAACTATGGCTACACCTTC.

There are a few counts of this clone. CDR3 region: CASSYGRGRNGYTF. The CDR3 DNA reads as TGTGCCAGCAGTTACGGCAGGGGGAGGAATGGCTACACCTTC. This sequence joins TRBV6-5 and TRBJ1-2; TRBD1 aligns across 7 bases. V was pared by 2 bases and J by 6 bases, with 6 bases of the junction left unmatched. Germline CDR1 and CDR2: MNHEY and SVGAGI. This CDR3 contains 14 residues.

This clone was observed a single time. The chain carries TRBV25-1 and TRBJ2-7; 7 bases fit TRBD1. Per germline, CDR1 MGHDK and CDR2 SYGVNS. The ends lost 3 bases at V and 5 bases at J; junction bases unmatched: 13. The CDR3 consists of 16 residues. The CDR3 sequence is CASSDRQGSEQDEQYF. The DNA for the CDR3 is TGTGCCAGCAGTGACCGACAGGGTTCCGAGCAGGACGAGCAGTACTTC.

The table lists this clone with a count of one. V is TRBV4-1 and J is TRBJ2-7; 7 bases align to TRBD1. The CDR3 has 15 residues. Germline loops: CDR1 MGHRA, CDR2 YSYEKL. J gave up 0 bases and V 1 base, and 3 bases lay outside the gene matches. CDR3 DNA sequence: TGCGCCAGCAGCCAAGCCGGGACAGACTCCTACGAGCAGTACTTC. It codes for CASSQAGTDSYEQYF.

The chain has TRBV27 and TRBJ1-5; tentatively, D is TRBD1 (6 bases). CDR1 is MNHEY and CDR2 is SMNVEV in the germline V gene (reference sequence). V was trimmed by 3 bases and J by 3 bases, leaving 12 bases between them. The CDR3 runs 15 residues. The CDR3, as DNA: TGTGCCAGCAGTTTCCAAGGGGGAATCAATCAGCCCCAGCATTTT. Its protein product is CASSFQGGINQPQHF.

The gene calls are TRBV5-6 and TRBJ1-2; 12 bases align to TRBD1. Germline trimming cut 4 bases from V and 8 bases from J; bases unmatched to any gene: 3. The germline CDR1 and CDR2 sequences are SGHDT and YYEEEE. This CDR3 comprises 13 residues. CDR3 loop: CASSVGQGAGYTF. CDR3 DNA sequence: TGTGCCAGCAGCGTGGGACAGGGGGCCGGCTACACCTTC.

This chain's CDR3 is CASSLPGGVAYGYTF. DNA for the CDR3: TGTGCCAGCAGCTTACCAGGAGGGGTGGCCTATGGCTACACCTTC. This chain joins TRBV11-2 and TRBJ1-2, with D tentatively TRBD1 (5 bases). This CDR3 comprises 15 residues. V was shortened by 2 bases and J by 4 bases, with 14 bases between the two germline ends. Germline V gives CDR1 SGHAT, CDR2 FQNNGV.

The chain combines TRBV5-4 with TRBJ2-5; 11 positions match TRBD1. Per germline, CDR1 SGHNT and CDR2 YYREEE (reference sequence). CDR3 length equals 14 residues. V lost 4 bases to trimming and J lost 5 bases; unmatched junction nucleotides: 4. CDR3 nucleotide sequence: TGTGCCAGCAGCGGCCGGGACAGGGGGGAGACCCAGTACTTC. It yields the protein CASSGRDRGETQYF. Drawing the rest from reference TRBV5-4 and TRBJ2-5, the complete variable domain is ETGVTQSPTHLIKTRGQQVTLRCSSQSGHNTVSWYQQALGQGPQFIFQYYREEENGRGNFPPRFSGLQFPNYSSELNVNALELDDSALYLCASSGRDRGETQYFGPGTRLLVL.

This rearrangement joins TRBV27 to TRBJ1-2, with 7 bases lining up with TRBD1. Germline CDR1 MNHEY, CDR2 SMNVEV (reference sequence). The V and J ends lost 5 bases and 7 bases, in that order; junction bases with no gene match: 10. This CDR3 is 14 amino acids long. CDR3 sequence (DNA): TGTGCCAGCAGTCGAGCAACAGGGGATTTTGGCTACACCTTC. As protein: CASSRATGDFGYTF.

The gene calls are TRBV27 and TRBJ1-4, with D tentatively TRBD1 (5 bases). The V end was cut by 8 bases, the J end by 8 bases, with 21 bases between. CDR1 MNHEY and CDR2 SMNVEV come from the germline V gene (reference sequence). CDR3 length equals 15 residues. The CDR3 region has the DNA TGTGCCAGCGCAGGGCTAGGAACAAATCGGGAAAAACTGTTTTTT. This translates into CASAGLGTNREKLFF. The full variable domain, completed using reference TRBV27 and TRBJ1-4, is EAQVTQNPRYLITVTGKKLTVTCSQNMNHEYMSWYRQDPGLGLRQIYYSMNVEVTDKGDVPEGYKVSRKEKRNFPLILESPSPNQTSLYFCASAGLGTNREKLFFGSGTQLSVL.

This clone was observed a handful of times. One junction end disagrees with the germline gene, perhaps due to a read error. The chain joins TRBV10-3 to TRBJ2-1; 7 nucleotides align to TRBD1. This CDR3 has 12 amino acids. Per germline, CDR1 ENHRY and CDR2 SYGVKD. The CDR3 nucleotides read TGTGCCATCAGTGAGTCCCGAGACAGGGCGATCTTC. Protein product: CAISESRDRAIF.

The rearrangement links TRBV9 to TRBJ2-3; 13 bases are shared with TRBD2. The CDR3 has 16 residues. Germline lookup yields CDR1 SGDLS and CDR2 YYNGEE. J lost 6 bases, V lost 1 base, and 5 bases had no gene match. CDR3 sequence reads: CASSVTSGGAADTQYF. CDR3 coding DNA: TGTGCCAGCAGCGTAACTAGCGGGGGGGCGGCCGATACGCAGTATTTT.

The chain links TRBV5-6 to TRBJ1-4; 7 nucleotides align to TRBD1. Germline lookup yields CDR1 SGHDT and CDR2 YYEEEE. Trimming cost V 4 bases and J 12 bases; bases outside gene matches: 6. The CDR3 spans 12 residues. The CDR3 spells CASSLSGTELFF. CDR3 nucleotide sequence: TGTGCCAGCAGCCTTTCCGGGACAGAACTGTTTTTT.

This chain joins TRBV18 and TRBJ2-1; tentatively, D is TRBD1 (5 bases). V was shortened by 0 bases and J by 5 bases, with 11 bases between the two germline ends. CDR3 size: 15 residues. Germline V CDR1 and CDR2: KGHSH, LQKENI. CDR3 loop: CASSPPMRQHNEQFF. The CDR3 DNA follows: TGTGCCAGCTCACCACCAATGAGACAGCACAATGAGCAGTTCTTC. Full variable domain (missing parts from reference TRBV18 and TRBJ2-1): NAGVMQNPRHLVRRRGQEARLRCSPMKGHSHVYWYRQLPEEGLKFMVYLQKENIIDESGMPKERFSAEFPKEGPSILRIQQVVRGDSAAYFCASSPPMRQHNEQFFGPGTRLTVL.

This clone was seen just once. The chain combines TRBV7-9 with TRBJ1-3; D remains ambiguous. Trimming pared 8 bases from V and 1 base from J, leaving 3 bases between. The CDR3 covers 11 residues. CDR1 SEHNR and CDR2 FQNEAQ come from the germline V gene (reference sequence). DNA of the CDR3: TGTGCCAGCTCTTCTGGAAACACCATATATTTT. This translates into CASSSGNTIYF.

This sequence joins TRBV6-5 and TRBJ1-4; TRBD1 might be the D (5 bases). The germline V gene has CDR1 MNHEY and CDR2 SVGAGI. V was shortened by 6 bases and J by 4 bases, with 9 bases between the two germline ends. This CDR3 has 13 residues. Here the CDR3 reads CASRPQDNEKLFF. The CDR3 coding sequence is TGTGCCAGCAGGCCACAGGATAATGAAAAACTGTTTTTT.

J is TRBJ2-7 and V is TRBV7-8; TRBD2 aligns across 8 bases. This CDR3 is 15 amino acids long. Germline assignment: CDR1 SGHVS and CDR2 FQNEAQ. Losses at the gene ends were 0 bases for V and 2 bases for J; bases not matched to a gene: 3. The CDR3 loop is CASSLASGGTYEQYF. The CDR3 DNA reads as TGTGCCAGCAGCTTAGCCAGCGGGGGAACCTACGAGCAGTACTTC.

This clone appeared once. This chain joins TRBV14 and TRBJ2-2; 15 bases line up with TRBD2. Germline V lookup: CDR1 SGHDN, CDR2 FVKESK. Trimming took 5 bases from V and 7 from J; bases not matched to a gene: 11. CDR3 length: 18 amino acids. CDR3 sequence (DNA): TGTGCCAGCAGCTCCAGGACTAGCGGGAGGGCCCTCGTCGGGGAGCTGTTTTTT. Its protein product is CASSSRTSGRALVGELFF.

V gene TRBV7-6 combines with J gene TRBJ1-1; D may be TRBD1 (5 bases). Trimming took off 2 bases at V and 1 base at J, with 8 bases between the two ends. This CDR3 is 14 amino acids long. Germline V CDR1 and CDR2: SGHVS, FNYEAQ. In nucleotides, the CDR3 is TGTGCCAGCAGCTTATGGGGGGGGAACACTGAAGCTTTCTTT. It codes for CASSLWGGNTEAFF.

The rearrangement joins TRBV30 to TRBJ1-2; D not resolved. The CDR3 is 12 residues long. Germline CDR1 GTSNPN, CDR2 SVGIG (reference sequence). V shed 0 bases and J shed 7 bases, with 9 bases lying between them. As DNA, the CDR3 is TGTGCCTGGAGTGTAGGAGGAAGTGGCTACACCTTC. Translated: CAWSVGGSGYTF.

V gene TRBV7-8 combines with J gene TRBJ2-2; the match to TRBD2 covers 10 bases. Trimming cost V 1 base and J 4 bases; bases outside gene matches: 6. This CDR3 is 17 amino acids long. Germline CDR1 is SGHVS and CDR2 is FQNEAQ. The CDR3 loop is CASSLERGGLGTGELFF. The CDR3 bases are TGTGCCAGCAGCTTAGAGCGGGGGGGCCTCGGCACCGGGGAGCTGTTTTTT. Full variable domain (remainder filled in from reference TRBV7-8 and TRBJ2-2): GAGVSQSPRYKVAKRGQDVALRCDPISGHVSLFWYQQALGQGPEFLTYFQNEAQLDKSGLPSDRFFAERPEGSVSTLKIQRTQQEDSAVYLCASSLERGGLGTGELFFGEGSRLTVL.

V gene TRBV7-6 combines with J gene TRBJ2-1, with D possibly matching TRBD2 (6 bases). The CDR3 runs to 14 residues. V was shortened by 3 bases and J by 4 bases, with 10 bases between the two germline ends. Germline lookup yields CDR1 SGHVS and CDR2 FNYEAQ. The DNA of the CDR3 is TGTGCCAGCAGCTTCCTAGCGACTTACAATGAGCAGTTCTTC. It translates to CASSFLATYNEQFF.

This rearrangement joins TRBV11-3 to TRBJ1-1; no firm D call. Germline CDR1 is SGHNT and CDR2 is YENEEA. V shed 4 bases and J shed 4 bases, with 10 bases lying between them. The CDR3 is made up of 13 amino acids. The CDR3 here is CASSSRSFTEAFF. In nucleotides, the CDR3 is TGTGCCAGCAGCTCGAGGTCGTTCACTGAAGCTTTCTTT. Based on the CDR3 plus reference TRBV11-3 and TRBJ1-1, the full variable domain is EAGVVQSPRYKIIEKKQPVAFWCNPISGHNTLYWYLQNLGQGPELLIRYENEEAVDDSQLPKDRFSAERLKGVDSTLKIQPAELGDSAVYLCASSSRSFTEAFFGQGTRLTVV.

The chain has TRBV6-5 and TRBJ2-5, with D perhaps TRBD2 (6 bases). Looked up from germline, CDR1 is MNHEY and CDR2 is SVGAGI. Trimming cost V 2 bases and J 5 bases, with 9 bases left between them. The length of the CDR3 is 13 residues. CDR3 coding DNA: TGTGCCAGCAGTTACGCAGGGACTGAGACCCAGTACTTC. This codes for CASSYAGTETQYF.

The chain uses TRBV19 and TRBJ2-1; 8 bases align to TRBD1. Trimming at V came to 10 bases and at J to 7 bases, leaving 3 bases not matched to a gene. CDR1 and CDR2 (germline): LNHDA, SQIVND (reference sequence). The CDR3 consists of 11 residues. For the CDR3, the DNA is TGTGCCACCACAGGGGGGAATGAGCAGTTCTTC. Residues: CATTGGNEQFF.

This sequence joins TRBV28 and TRBJ1-1; possibly TRBD1 for D (5 bases). Germline V CDR1 and CDR2: MDHEN, SYDVKM. The CDR3 runs 15 residues. Deletions cut 2 bases from V and 4 bases from J, with 14 bases between. The chain's CDR3 is CASSLGGEGFTEAFF. Here the CDR3 DNA reads TGTGCCAGCAGTTTAGGAGGGGAGGGGTTCACTGAAGCTTTCTTT.

V is TRBV6-6 and J is TRBJ2-2; 8 nucleotides match TRBD1. CDR1 and CDR2 (germline): MNHNY, SVGAGI (reference sequence). V shed 7 bases and J 0 bases; nucleotides not matched to a gene: 7. There are 16 residues in the CDR3. The CDR3, as DNA: TGTGCCAGCAAACGGGACAGGCCCTCGAACACCGGGGAGCTGTTTTTT. It encodes CASKRDRPSNTGELFF.